This T cell receptor beta chain is from a study of shared clonotypes between healthy human individuals. Study as a whole: The study enrolled two women and a few men aged 18 to 49.

This CDR3 comprises 13 residues. CDR1 and CDR2 (germline): LNHNV, YYDKDF (reference sequence). TCRdb keeps only in-frame clones here, not all; method: immunoSEQ multiplex PCR. Among under 2,500,000 clones listed, around 95% were seen once. Remarks on this clone: Its antigen remains unknown. Its ends do not fully match the called genes, so a read error is possible.

The investigators split CD4+ cells into a CD45RA+ naive subset and a CD45RA-negative memory subset. Overall study findings and caveats: Several donors held about 4.5% of naive CD4 clonotypes in common. Genetic and exposure-history diversity was limited by the few donors.

The specimen sequenced was naive CD4+ T cells sorted from blood. Subset described: CD45RA+ positively selected. This sequence joins TRBV15 and TRBJ2-7, with D perhaps TRBD2 (6 bases). This receptor was obtained from a young man in good health. The CDR3 bases are TGTGCCACCAGCCCCCGGGTCGCGGGACCCCTTAACTTC. Residues: CATSPRVAGPLNF.